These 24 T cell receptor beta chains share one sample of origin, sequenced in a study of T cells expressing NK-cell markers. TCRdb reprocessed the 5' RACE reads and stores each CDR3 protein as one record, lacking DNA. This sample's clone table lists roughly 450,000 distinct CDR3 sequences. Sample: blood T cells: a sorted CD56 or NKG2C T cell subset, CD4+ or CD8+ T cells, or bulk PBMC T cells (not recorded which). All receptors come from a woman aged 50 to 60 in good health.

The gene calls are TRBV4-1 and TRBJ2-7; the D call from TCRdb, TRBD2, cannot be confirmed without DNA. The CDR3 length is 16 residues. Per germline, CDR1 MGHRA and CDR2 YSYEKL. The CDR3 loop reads CASSQDEGGLRYEQYF.

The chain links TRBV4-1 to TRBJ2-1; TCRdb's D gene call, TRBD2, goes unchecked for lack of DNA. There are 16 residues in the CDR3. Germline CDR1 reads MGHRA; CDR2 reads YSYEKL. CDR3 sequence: CASSHGRTSGNNEQFF.

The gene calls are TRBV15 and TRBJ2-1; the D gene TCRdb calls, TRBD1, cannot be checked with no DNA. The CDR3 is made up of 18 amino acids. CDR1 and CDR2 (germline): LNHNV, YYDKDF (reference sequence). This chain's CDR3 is CATGTQGINESSYNEQFF.

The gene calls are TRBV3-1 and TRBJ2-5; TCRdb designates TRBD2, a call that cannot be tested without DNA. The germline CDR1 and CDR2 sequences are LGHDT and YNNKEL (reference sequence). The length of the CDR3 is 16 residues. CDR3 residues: CASSSTGASGKETQYF.

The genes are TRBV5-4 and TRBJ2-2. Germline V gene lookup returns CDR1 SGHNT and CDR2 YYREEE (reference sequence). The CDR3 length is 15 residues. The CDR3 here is CASSLDSANTGELFF.

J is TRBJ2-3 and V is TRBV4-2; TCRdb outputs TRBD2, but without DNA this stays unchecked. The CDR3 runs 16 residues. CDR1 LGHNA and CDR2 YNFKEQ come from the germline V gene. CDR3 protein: CASSQGPRGMGDTQYF.

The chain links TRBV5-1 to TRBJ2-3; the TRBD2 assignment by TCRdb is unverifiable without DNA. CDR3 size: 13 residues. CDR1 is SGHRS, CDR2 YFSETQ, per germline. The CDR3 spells CASRGLAGDTQYF. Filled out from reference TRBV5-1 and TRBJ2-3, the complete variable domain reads KAGVTQTPRYLIKTRGQQVTLSCSPISGHRSVSWYQQTPGQGLQFLFEYFSETQRNKGNFPGRFSGRQFSNSRSEMNVSTLELGDSALYLCASRGLAGDTQYFGPGTRLTVL.

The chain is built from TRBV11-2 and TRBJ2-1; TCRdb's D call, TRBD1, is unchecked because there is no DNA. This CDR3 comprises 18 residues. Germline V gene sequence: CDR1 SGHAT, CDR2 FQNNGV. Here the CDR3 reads CASSLLSDTGTAYNEQFF.

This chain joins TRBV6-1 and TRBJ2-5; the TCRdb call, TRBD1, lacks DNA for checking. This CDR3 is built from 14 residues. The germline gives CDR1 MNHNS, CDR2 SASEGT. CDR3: CASRNQGYGETQYF.

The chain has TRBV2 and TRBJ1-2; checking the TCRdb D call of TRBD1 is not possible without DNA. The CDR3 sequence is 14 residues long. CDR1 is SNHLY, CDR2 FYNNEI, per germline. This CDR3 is CASSEVGQGGGYTF.

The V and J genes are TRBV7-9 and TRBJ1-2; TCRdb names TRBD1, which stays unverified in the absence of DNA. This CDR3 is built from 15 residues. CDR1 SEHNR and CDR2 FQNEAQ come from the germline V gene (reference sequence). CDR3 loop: CASSYPQGAVYGYTF.

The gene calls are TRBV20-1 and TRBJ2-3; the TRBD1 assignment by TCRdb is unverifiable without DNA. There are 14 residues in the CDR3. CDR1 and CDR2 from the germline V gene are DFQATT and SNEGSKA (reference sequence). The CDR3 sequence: CSASFGGDTDTQYF.

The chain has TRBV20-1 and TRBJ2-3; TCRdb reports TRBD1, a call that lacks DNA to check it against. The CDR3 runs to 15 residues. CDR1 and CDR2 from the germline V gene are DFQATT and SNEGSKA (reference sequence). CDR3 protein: CSARESTGYGDTQYF.

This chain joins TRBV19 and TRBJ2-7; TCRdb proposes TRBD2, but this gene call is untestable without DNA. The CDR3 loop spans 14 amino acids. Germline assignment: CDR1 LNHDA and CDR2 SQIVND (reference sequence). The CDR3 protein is CASRVSGSSYEQYF.

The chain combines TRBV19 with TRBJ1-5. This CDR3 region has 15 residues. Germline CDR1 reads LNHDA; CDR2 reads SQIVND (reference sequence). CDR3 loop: CASRTGGRINQPQHF.

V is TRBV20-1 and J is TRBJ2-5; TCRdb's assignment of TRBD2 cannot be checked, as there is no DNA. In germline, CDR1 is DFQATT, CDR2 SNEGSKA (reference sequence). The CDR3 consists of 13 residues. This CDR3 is CSARLSGGETQYF.

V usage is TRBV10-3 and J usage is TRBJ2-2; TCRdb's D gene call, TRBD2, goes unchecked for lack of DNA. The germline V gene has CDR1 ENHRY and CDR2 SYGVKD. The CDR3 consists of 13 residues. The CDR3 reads CATVTSTNGELFF.

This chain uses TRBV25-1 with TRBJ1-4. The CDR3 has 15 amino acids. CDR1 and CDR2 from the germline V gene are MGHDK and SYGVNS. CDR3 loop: CASSDQQFKHEKLFF.

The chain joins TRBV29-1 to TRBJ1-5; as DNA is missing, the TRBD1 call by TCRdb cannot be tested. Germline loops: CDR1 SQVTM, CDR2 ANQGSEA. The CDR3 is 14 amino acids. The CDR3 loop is CSVLIGARGQPQHF.

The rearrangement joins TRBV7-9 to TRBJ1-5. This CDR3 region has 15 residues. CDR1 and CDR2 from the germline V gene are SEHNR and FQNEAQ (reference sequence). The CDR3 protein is CASSSAAVPNQPQHF.

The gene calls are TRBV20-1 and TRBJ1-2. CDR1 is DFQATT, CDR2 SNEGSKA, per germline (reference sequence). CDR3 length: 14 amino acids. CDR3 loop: CSASGGAIDYGYTF.

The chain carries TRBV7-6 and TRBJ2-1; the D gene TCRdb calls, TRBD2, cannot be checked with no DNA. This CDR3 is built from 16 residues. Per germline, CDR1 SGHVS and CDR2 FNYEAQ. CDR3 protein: CASSLEPAGGWNEQFF.

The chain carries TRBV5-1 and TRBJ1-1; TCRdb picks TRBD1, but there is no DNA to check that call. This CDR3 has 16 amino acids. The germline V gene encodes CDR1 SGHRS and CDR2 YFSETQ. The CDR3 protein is CASSLARGRSNTEAFF.

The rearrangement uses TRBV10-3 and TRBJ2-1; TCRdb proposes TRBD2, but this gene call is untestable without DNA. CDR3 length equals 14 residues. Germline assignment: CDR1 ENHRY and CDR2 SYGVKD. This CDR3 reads CAIQRLAGEGEQFF.